Included here is one T cell receptor (beta chain) sequence, with context. This clonotype was seen repeatedly, ten times or more. What this receptor recognizes is not known. No per-base quality is available; no much larger clone lies one base away. The data stem from a study of regulatory T cells in long-lasting Graves disease listed by TCRdb under 2021. Background on the whole study: Patients with newly diagnosed Graves' disease had been on antithyroid drugs for under 3 months. TCR sequencing covered about 13 persistent and roughly 20 newly diagnosed Graves' disease patients, some 35 samples in total. Peripheral blood TCR sequencing and RNA sequencing compared persistent Graves' disease patients with newly diagnosed Graves' disease patients. The study was conducted in China and was registered as a clinical trial. Results the study describes overall, beyond this receptor: The study examined only peripheral blood because the primary lesion, thyroid tissue, could not be accessed. TRBV28, TRBJ1-2 and TRBJ2-5 were preferentially used in persistent disease, while TRBV20-1 and TRBJ2-1 were favored in newly diagnosed disease. Sequencing and analysis were restricted to the TCR beta chain. Persistent Graves' disease patients showed lower TCR Shannon entropy and fewer highly expanded clones than newly diagnosed patients, suggesting clonal expansion. The small sample size was acknowledged by the authors as a limitation that may reduce accuracy. Patients with persistent disease shared more public clonotypes (fewer than 3,000) than newly diagnosed patients did (around 1,000).

V was cut back by 0 bases and J by 4 bases, leaving a gap of 12 bases between them. The CDR3, cysteine through phenylalanine, is 15 amino acids long. The CDR3 DNA has 45 bases and is translated from base 1. CDR1 and CDR2 are read off the germline V gene as MNHEY and SVGAGI. In the paper's terms, the time point label means: newly diagnosed GD, antithyroid drugs for less than 3 months. RNA was extracted from PBMCs in TRIzol for both TCR sequencing and RNA sequencing. Graves' disease was diagnosed according to American Thyroid Association guidelines. The patients came from an endocrinology department in Xi'an, China. From each patient, around 9.3 milliliters of peripheral blood was collected into an EDTA anticoagulant tube. PBMCs were isolated by Ficoll Paque Plus density gradient separation without further T cell sorting. RNA quality was checked with an Agilent 2100 Bioanalyzer and agarose gel, and concentration with a NanoDrop 2000.

The library was prepared using multiplex PCR. Sequencing relied on an Illumina HiSeq 4000. To build TCR beta libraries, CDR3 regions were amplified by Arm-PCR using iRepertoire HTBI primers. PCR products were gel purified before sequencing. The paper's processing steps were these. A total of some 65 TRBV and under 15 TRBJ segments were identified across samples and were used for gene usage analysis of CDR3 amino acid clonotypes. COPE and FqMerger were used to merge filtered high-quality paired reads into contigs. BLAST was used to align contigs to IMGT TRBV, TRBD and TRBJ reference genes, with CDR3 defined following IMGT. Clonotypes above 0.1% frequency were classified as highly expanded clones. Shannon entropy served as the measure of repertoire diversity, while the Gini coefficient captured V-J evenness. A clonotype found in more than one individual was treated as public. TCRdb passed the public sequencing reads through fastp at Q25 and MiXCR, retaining productive beta sequences. Rows are combined by CDR3 protein, so each entry shows the most common genes and DNA. TCRdb, not the original authors, processed these V and J calls. Across this sample there are about 320,000 distinct CDR3 sequences, with more than 15% seen only once. About 36% of the sample lies in the top ten.

This sequence was found in a female donor with Graves disease. Rearrangement joined TRBV6-5 to TRBJ2-5, with the D gene call left open. Sequenced here: peripheral blood mononuclear cells (PBMCs), sampled at new diagnosis, from a patient treated with antithyroid drugs. Here is the DNA: TGTGCCAGCAGTTACTCAGGCGCGTCTGGAGAGACCCAGTACTTC. This is translated as CASSYSGASGETQYF.